This is a list of T cell receptor beta chains from one sample in a study of CD8 T cells in ankylosing spondylitis. TCRdb used MiXCR to reprocess the 5' RACE reads, holding one entry per CDR3 protein. In the table there are approximately 140,000 distinct CDR3 sequences, 40% to 50% of which are singletons. The sample was synovial fluid, either unsorted or a sorted T cell fraction (not recorded which). These receptors all come from a male donor with ankylosing spondylitis. Both conserved end residues are part of each CDR3. The D gene is left open where the match is weak. Size tells how often a clone was seen (once, few, many) or the class of an expanded clone, and some rows leave it out.

size	V	J	D	DNA	CDR3
.	TRBV13	TRBJ1-2	TRBD1	TGTGCCAGCAGCTTAGCGGGACAGGTGGGCTATGGCTACACCTTC	CASSLAGQVGYGYTF
medium-sized	TRBV20-1	TRBJ1-1	.	TGCAGTGCTACCCAGGGGTCGGGTCACACTGAAGCTTTCTTT	CSATQGSGHTEAFF
few	TRBV20-1	TRBJ1-2	.	TGCAGTGCTAGGAAGGGGAAGGGAGGCTACACCTTC	CSARKGKGGYTF
.	TRBV12-5	TRBJ1-1	.	TGTGCTAGTGGTTTGGTAAAAGGGGCGAACACTGAAGCTTTCTTT	CASGLVKGANTEAFF
.	TRBV4-1	TRBJ2-1	.	TGCGCCAGCAGCCCCCCGACAGGTTACCTATACAATGAGCAGTTCTTC	CASSPPTGYLYNEQFF
.	TRBV7-9	TRBJ1-4	.	TGTGCCAGCAGCTTGTGGAGGCATAATGAAAAACTGTTTTTT	CASSLWRHNEKLFF
.	TRBV5-1	TRBJ2-1	TRBD2	TGCGCCAGCAGCTTGGCTAAGACTAGCGGGGGCGGATTCTCCTACAATGAGCAGTTCTTC	CASSLAKTSGGGFSYNEQFF
.	TRBV11-3	TRBJ2-7	.	TGTGCCAGCAGTTACCGGGAAGTTCACTACGAGCAGTACTTC	CASSYREVHYEQYF
many	TRBV7-2	TRBJ2-1	.	TGTGCCAGCAGCTTAGGGACTTCTAATGAGCAGTTCTTC	CASSLGTSNEQFF
.	TRBV6-1	TRBJ1-3	.	TGTGCCAGCAGCCCCGTCCAGTTCCCCCAAGGACTGTATTTT	CASSPVQFPQGLYF
.	TRBV27	TRBJ2-2	TRBD2	TGTGCCAGCAGTTTATCACTAGCGGGAGCCGTCGGGGAGCTGTTTTTT	CASSLSLAGAVGELFF